Listed here is a single T cell receptor beta chain. Its antigen is as yet unknown. TCRdb keeps only in-frame clones here, not all; method: immunoSEQ multiplex PCR. Among approximately 72,000 clones, approximately 84% were seen once, and the ten largest hold 13%. The CDR3 loop spans 15 amino acids. J gave up 3 bases and V 0 bases, and 4 bases lay outside the gene matches. Germline-derived CDR1 and CDR2 are SGHKS and YYEKEE (reference sequence). This entry is derived from a study of T cells in localized non-small cell lung cancer. Whole-study findings and limits: Paired adjacent lung recovered a median approximately 57 of the top 100 tumor clones. Uninvolved adjacent lung showed higher T cell clonality than tumor. Heterogeneity remains possible, as sequencing covered one tumor region only. An association was observed between higher blood T cell density and longer overall survival.

This clonotype was sampled from a female donor of 60 years or more with stage I lung adenocarcinoma. The rearrangement joins TRBV5-5 to TRBJ2-5, with 8 nucleotides matching TRBD1. This sample comprised peripheral blood, obtained before any cancer treatment. The CDR3 DNA reads TGTGCCAGCAGCTTGGCCAGGGGGCGGGAAGAGACCCAGTACTTC. This sequence encodes CASSLARGREETQYF.